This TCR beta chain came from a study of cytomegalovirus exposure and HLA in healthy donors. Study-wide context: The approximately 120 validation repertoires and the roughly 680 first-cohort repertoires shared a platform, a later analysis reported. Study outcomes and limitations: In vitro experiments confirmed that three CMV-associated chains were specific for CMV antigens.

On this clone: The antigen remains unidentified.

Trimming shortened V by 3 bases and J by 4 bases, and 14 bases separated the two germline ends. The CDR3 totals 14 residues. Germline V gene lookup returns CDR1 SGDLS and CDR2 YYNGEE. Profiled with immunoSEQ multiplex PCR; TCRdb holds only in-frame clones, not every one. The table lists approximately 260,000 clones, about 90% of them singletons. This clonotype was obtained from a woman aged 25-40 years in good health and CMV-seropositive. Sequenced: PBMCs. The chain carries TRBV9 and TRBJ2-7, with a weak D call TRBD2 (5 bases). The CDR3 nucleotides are TGTGCCAGCAGCGCATCAGGTCGGGGTTACGAGCAGTACTTC. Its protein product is CASSASGRGYEQYF.